The 20 T cell receptor beta chains given below trace back to one sample, sequenced in a study of beta chain features in type 1 diabetes. Expressed TCRB transcripts were sequenced because the isolated RNA had all been reverse transcribed beforehand. Profiling relied on immunoSEQ multiplex PCR, and the TCRdb table lists in-frame clones only, not all of them. Among around 200,000 clones listed, more than 10% were seen once. The specimen sequenced was central memory CD4+ T cells from blood. These TCRs come from a woman in her late teens or twenties in good health.

In this sample, this clone turned up a few times. V usage is TRBV7-9 and J usage is TRBJ1-1; no firm D call. The CDR3 covers 15 residues. Germline-derived CDR1 and CDR2 are SEHNR and FQNEAQ (reference sequence). V lost 6 bases, J lost 4 bases, and 18 bases lay in between. CDR3 nucleotide sequence: TGTGCCAGCAGTGAGTTTGAGGTCGCGGGCACTGAAGCTTTCTTT. Translated, it gives CASSEFEVAGTEAFF. Combining the CDR3 with reference TRBV7-9 and TRBJ1-1 gives the whole variable domain DTGVSQNPRHKITKRGQNVTFRCDPISEHNRLYWYRQTLGQGPEFLTYFQNEAQLEKSRLLSDRFSAERPKGSFSTLEIQRTEQGDSAMYLCASSEFEVAGTEAFFGQGTRLTVV.

This CDR3 is CSAQGRDTQYF. For the CDR3, the DNA is TGCAGCGCACAGGGGCGGGATACGCAGTATTTT. The rearrangement uses TRBV29-1 and TRBJ2-3, with TRBD1 matching 7 bases. Germline CDR1 is SQVTM and CDR2 is ANQGSEA. The ends lost 7 bases at V and 6 bases at J; junction bases unmatched: 4. There are 11 residues in the CDR3.

Only a few counts were recorded for this clone. The chain uses TRBV29-1 and TRBJ2-7; TRBD1 aligns across 10 bases. The CDR3 covers 12 residues. Trimming at V came to 7 bases and at J to 2 bases, leaving 2 bases not matched to a gene. Germline CDR1 SQVTM, CDR2 ANQGSEA. The DNA of the CDR3 is TGCAGCGCCGGACAGGGGGCCTACGAGCAGTACTTC. Translated, it gives CSAGQGAYEQYF.

CDR3 amino acids: CASSDPGQLNTEAFF. CDR3 nucleotides: TGTGCCAGCAGTGACCCGGGACAGCTGAACACTGAAGCTTTCTTT. V gene TRBV6-6 combines with J gene TRBJ1-1, with TRBD1 matching over 7 bases. CDR1 and CDR2 from the germline V gene are MNHNY and SVGAGI (reference sequence). Trimming removed 5 bases from V and 0 bases from J; junction bases left unmatched: 6. This CDR3 contains 15 residues.

The chain recombines TRBV12-5 with TRBJ1-1, with a possible D match to TRBD1 (6 bases). This CDR3 has 13 residues. Germline CDR1 LGHNT, CDR2 FRNRAP. V gave up 1 base and J gave up 6 bases, with 9 bases separating them. As DNA, the CDR3 is TGTGCTAGTGGTTTGGAACAGGGATCTGAAGCTTTCTTT. The encoded protein is CASGLEQGSEAFF.

There are many counts of this clone. The chain uses TRBV29-1 and TRBJ2-7; TRBD1 might be the D (5 bases). The V gene's germline CDR1 is SQVTM and CDR2 ANQGSEA. This CDR3 has 12 amino acids. V was cut by 1 base and J by 4 bases, with 8 bases left in between. CDR3 DNA: TGCAGCGTTGAAGCGTCAGGGTACGAGCAGTACTTC. Translating it yields CSVEASGYEQYF.

A few counts support this clone. This chain connects TRBV30 to TRBJ2-7, with TRBD2 matching 15 bases. CDR3 length: 18 residues. Trimming removed 4 bases from V and 0 bases from J; junction bases left unmatched: 10. Germline-derived CDR1 and CDR2 are GTSNPN and SVGIG (reference sequence). The CDR3: CAWNPKGLAGGGSYEQYF. CDR3 coding DNA: TGTGCCTGGAACCCGAAAGGACTAGCGGGAGGGGGCTCCTACGAGCAGTACTTC.

This clone was recorded at least ten times. The chain uses TRBV30 and TRBJ2-7; a possible D gene is TRBD1 (5 bases). Germline values: CDR1 GTSNPN, CDR2 SVGIG (reference sequence). This CDR3 is 13 amino acids long. Trimming removed 5 bases from V and 3 bases from J, with 14 bases in between. This chain's CDR3 is CAWARERGYEQYF. The CDR3 DNA follows: TGTGCCTGGGCTAGGGAAAGGGGCTACGAGCAGTACTTC. The full variable domain, its missing parts supplied by reference TRBV30 and TRBJ2-7, is SQTIHQWPATLVQPVGSPLSLECTVEGTSNPNLYWYRQAAGRGLQLLFYSVGIGQISSEVPQNLSASRPQDRQFILSSKKLLLSDSGFYLCAWARERGYEQYFGPGTRLTVT.

The J gene is TRBJ1-1, the V gene TRBV18; 10 bases map to TRBD1. This CDR3 is 13 amino acids long. Looked up from germline, CDR1 is KGHSH and CDR2 is LQKENI. With 6 bases clipped from V and 4 bases from J, the junction kept 2 bases outside the gene matches. The CDR3 nucleotides read TGTGCCAGCTCGCGGACAGGGGGCACTGAAGCTTTCTTT. It translates to CASSRTGGTEAFF.

This clone was recorded a few times. V is TRBV7-8 and J is TRBJ2-5, with D possibly TRBD2 on 5 matching bases. CDR1 is SGHVS and CDR2 is FQNEAQ in the germline V gene. The CDR3 is 16 residues long. V was trimmed by 4 bases and J by 4 bases, leaving 19 bases between them. The CDR3 sequence is CASSYGWRTPGETQYF. CDR3 DNA: TGTGCCAGCAGCTATGGGTGGCGGACTCCTGGAGAGACCCAGTACTTC.

J is TRBJ2-3 and V is TRBV7-2, with D perhaps matching TRBD2 (6 bases). CDR1 and CDR2 from the germline V gene are SGHTA and FQGNSA. The germline V and J ends were trimmed by 0 bases and 4 bases, with 14 bases remaining between them. The CDR3 totals 16 residues. CDR3: CASSLAPWRAADTQYF. The CDR3 nucleotides are TGTGCCAGCAGCTTAGCGCCGTGGAGGGCCGCAGATACGCAGTATTTT.

To note about this clone: Relative to the germline gene, one junction end is altered; a read error may explain this. This rearrangement joins TRBV7-7 to TRBJ2-1; 10 bases line up with TRBD2. Germline V gene data show CDR1 as SSHAT and CDR2 as FNYEAQ (reference sequence). This CDR3 is 16 amino acids long. The chain's CDR3 is CASSLDLAGAYNEQFF. DNA of the CDR3: TGTGCTAGCAGCTTAGATCTAGCGGGGGCCTACAATGAGCAGTTCTTC.

This clone was counted ten times or more. The chain carries TRBV27 and TRBJ1-2; maybe TRBD1 (6 bases). The V end was cut by 5 bases, the J end by 8 bases, with 24 bases between. The V gene's germline CDR1 is MNHEY and CDR2 SMNVEV (reference sequence). The CDR3 has 16 residues. CDR3 protein: CASSPNPSTGFRGYTF. DNA for the CDR3: TGTGCCAGCAGTCCCAACCCCTCGACAGGATTTAGGGGCTACACCTTC.

This clone was detected a few times. The chain joins TRBV19 to TRBJ1-1, with D possibly TRBD1 on 6 matching bases. The V and J ends lost 6 bases and 7 bases respectively, with 18 bases between them. The CDR3 loop spans 14 amino acids. Germline assignment: CDR1 LNHDA and CDR2 SQIVND (reference sequence). The CDR3 DNA sequence: TGTGCCAGTAGAGAGGACAGACCAAACCTTGAAGCTTTCTTT. This translates into CASREDRPNLEAFF.

The V gene is TRBV28, the J gene TRBJ2-7; 11 positions match TRBD2. Germline CDR1 is MDHEN and CDR2 is SYDVKM. The CDR3 contains 18 residues. V lost 6 bases and J lost 3; bases outside the gene matches: 16. The CDR3 spells CASSPRQGSGLAVYEQYF. The CDR3 DNA reads TGTGCCAGCAGCCCAAGACAGGGCTCGGGACTAGCGGTCTACGAGCAGTACTTC.

V usage is TRBV18 and J usage is TRBJ2-1; TRBD2 matches 8 bases. Germline values: CDR1 KGHSH, CDR2 LQKENI. V lost 3 bases to trimming and J lost 6 bases; unmatched junction nucleotides: 16. CDR3 size: 18 residues. The CDR3 loop reads CASSPRSGSSNSVNEQFF. As DNA, the CDR3 is TGTGCCAGCTCACCGAGAAGCGGGAGTTCGAATTCGGTCAATGAGCAGTTCTTC.

The CDR3 region has the DNA TGTGCCAGCAGTTTAGGGGTAAGCGGACGCTTCTACGAGCAGTACTTC. Amino acid sequence: CASSLGVSGRFYEQYF. The chain joins TRBV27 to TRBJ2-7; the D gene is possibly TRBD2 (5 bases). Germline CDR1 is MNHEY and CDR2 is SMNVEV (reference sequence). Trimming took 2 bases from V and 3 from J, leaving 17 bases between them. CDR3 size: 16 residues.

This clone was detected only a few times. This chain joins TRBV20-1 and TRBJ2-1; D is unclear. V was trimmed by 5 bases and J by 5 bases, leaving 4 bases between them. This CDR3 has 10 residues. Germline CDR1 and CDR2: DFQATT and SNEGSKA (reference sequence). CDR3 sequence reads: CSAPDNEQFF. DNA for the CDR3: TGCAGTGCTCCCGACAATGAGCAGTTCTTC.

This clone was observed a few times. This chain connects TRBV11-1 to TRBJ2-3; D might be TRBD2 (6 bases). Looked up from germline, CDR1 is SGHAT and CDR2 is FQDESV (reference sequence). V lost 1 base and J lost 6, with 11 bases in between. This CDR3 comprises 14 residues. In DNA form, the CDR3 reads TGTGCCAGCAGCTTAGGGTCCGGAGGGGATACGCAGTATTTT. Its translation is CASSLGSGGDTQYF.

This clone has only a few counts. Distinct nucleotide sequences in the sample also encode this CDR3. The chain couples TRBV7-2 to TRBJ2-7, with 14 bases that match TRBD2. J was trimmed by 2 bases and V by 1 base; bases with no gene match: 1. CDR3 size: 16 residues. Germline assignment: CDR1 SGHTA and CDR2 FQGNSA. The CDR3 nucleotides read TGTGCCAGCAGCTTAGAGGGACTAGCGGGAGCCTACGAGCAGTACTTC. Its protein is CASSLEGLAGAYEQYF.